The 26 T cell receptor beta chains in this list originate from one sample, sequenced in a study of blood T cell repertoires in COVID-19. Sequencing was performed with immunoSEQ multiplex PCR; in TCRdb, only in-frame clones are kept and a portion is missing. The table shows some 220,000 clones, with 84% occurring only once. The sample taken for sequencing was peripheral blood. The source is a man aged 45-65 years with acute or convalescent COVID-19.

The J gene is TRBJ1-4, the V gene TRBV4-2; tentatively, D is TRBD1 (5 bases). The germline CDR1 and CDR2 sequences are LGHNA and YNFKEQ. The V gene lost 0 bases and the J gene lost 2 bases, with 10 bases spanning the gap. The CDR3 spans 16 residues. The CDR3 DNA reads TGTGCCAGCAGCCAAGATGGAGGGGCGACTAATGAAAAACTGTTTTTT. The encoded protein is CASSQDGGATNEKLFF.

A remark on this clone: One end of the junction varies from germline; a read error may be responsible. The rearrangement links TRBV11-1 to TRBJ2-7; D is unclear. Germline V gene sequence: CDR1 SGHAT, CDR2 FQDESV (reference sequence). This CDR3 comprises 11 residues. This CDR3 is CASSLAGVSFF. As DNA, the CDR3 is TGTGCCAGCAGCTTAGCGGGCGTAAGTTTCTTC.

The V gene is TRBV19, the J gene TRBJ1-2; D possibly corresponds to TRBD1 (6 bases). The germline V gene encodes CDR1 LNHDA and CDR2 SQIVND (reference sequence). The CDR3 consists of 16 residues. The V gene lost 5 bases and the J gene lost 7 bases, with 23 bases spanning the gap. The CDR3, as DNA: TGTGCCAGTAGTTTCGAAGGAATCAGCAGGGGCTCTGGCTACACCTTC. It translates to CASSFEGISRGSGYTF.

This clone has a single count. V usage is TRBV4-2 and J usage is TRBJ1-1; perhaps TRBD1 as D (6 bases). V lost 4 bases and J lost 0, with 15 bases in between. The CDR3 spans 16 residues. Germline loops: CDR1 LGHNA, CDR2 YNFKEQ. CDR3 nucleotides: TGTGCCAGCAGCCCCTCCGGGGGGGCGATGAACACTGAAGCTTTCTTT. This encodes CASSPSGGAMNTEAFF.

The V call is TRBV5-5, the J call TRBJ2-3; 7 nucleotides align to TRBD1. V was pared by 2 bases and J by 0 bases, with 6 bases of the junction left unmatched. Germline CDR1 and CDR2: SGHKS and YYEKEE (reference sequence). The CDR3 spans 16 residues. The CDR3, as DNA: TGTGCCAGCAGCTTAGGGGGCCTTTTTAGCACAGATACGCAGTATTTT. Translated: CASSLGGLFSTDTQYF. The full variable domain, with the rest looked up from reference TRBV5-5 and TRBJ2-3, is DAGVTQSPTHLIKTRGQQVTLRCSPISGHKSVSWYQQVLGQGPQFIFQYYEKEERGRGNFPDRFSARQFPNYSSELNVNALLLGDSALYLCASSLGGLFSTDTQYFGPGTRLTVL.

This clone was recorded a few times. At one end the junction does not follow the germline gene, possibly because of a read error. CDR3 residues: CASSAYAGTGLF. CDR3 coding DNA: TGTGCCAGCAGCGCCTACGCCGGGACAGGCCTCTTC. The rearrangement links TRBV5-6 to TRBJ1-2; 8 bases fit TRBD1. Per germline, CDR1 SGHDT and CDR2 YYEEEE. CDR3 size: 12 residues.

The V gene is TRBV11-3, the J gene TRBJ1-1, with D unclear. This CDR3 spans 13 amino acids. CDR1 and CDR2 (germline): SGHNT, YENEEA. V was pared by 5 bases and J by 3 bases, with 10 bases between. This CDR3 is CASSEEMDTEAFF. The CDR3 DNA is TGTGCCAGCAGCGAAGAGATGGACACTGAAGCTTTCTTT.

The chain employs TRBV9 and TRBJ1-2, with D tentatively TRBD1 (6 bases). V lost 4 bases and J lost 3, with 16 bases in between. The length of the CDR3 is 15 residues. Per germline, CDR1 SGDLS and CDR2 YYNGEE. CDR3 DNA sequence: TGTGCCAGCAGCCCAGGGGCAGGGTGGGACTATGGCTACACCTTC. It is translated as CASSPGAGWDYGYTF.

This sequence joins TRBV6-5 and TRBJ1-1; 8 bases match TRBD1. Germline CDR1 and CDR2: MNHEY and SVGAGI. The CDR3 consists of 13 residues. The ends lost 5 bases at V and 6 bases at J; junction bases unmatched: 5. For the CDR3, the DNA is TGTGCCAGCAGTCGACAGGGGCTATCTGAAGCTTTCTTT. Translation gives CASSRQGLSEAFF.

This clone was seen a single time. The genes are TRBV5-5 and TRBJ2-7; 9 bases are a match to TRBD2. Germline V gene lookup returns CDR1 SGHKS and CDR2 YYEKEE (reference sequence). The CDR3 runs to 16 residues. V shed 0 bases, J shed 5 bases, and the junction held 9 bases outside the gene matches. CDR3 protein: CASSLVPGLAADEQYF. The DNA for the CDR3 is TGTGCCAGCAGCTTGGTCCCGGGACTAGCCGCGGACGAGCAGTACTTC. The whole variable domain, filled in from reference TRBV5-5 and TRBJ2-7, reads DAGVTQSPTHLIKTRGQQVTLRCSPISGHKSVSWYQQVLGQGPQFIFQYYEKEERGRGNFPDRFSARQFPNYSSELNVNALLLGDSALYLCASSLVPGLAADEQYFGPGTRLTVT.

This clone has more than one count but fewer than ten. The genes are TRBV5-1 and TRBJ2-5; TRBD1 might be the D (6 bases). Trimming removed 4 bases from V and 2 bases from J, with 15 bases in between. There are 15 residues in the CDR3. The germline V gene encodes CDR1 SGHRS and CDR2 YFSETQ. DNA of the CDR3: TGCGCCAGCAGCGTGGACCGGGACAAGCAAGAGACCCAGTACTTC. It encodes CASSVDRDKQETQYF.

The chain links TRBV7-8 to TRBJ1-2, with TRBD1 identical over 9 bases. In germline, CDR1 is SGHVS, CDR2 FQNEAQ. V shed 4 bases and J 6 bases; nucleotides not matched to a gene: 9. This CDR3 region has 15 residues. This CDR3 reads CASSSENRGRDGYTF. In DNA, the CDR3 is TGTGCCAGCAGCTCAGAGAACAGGGGGCGGGATGGCTACACCTTC.

The genes are TRBV29-1 and TRBJ1-1; perhaps TRBD1 as D (6 bases). V lost 7 bases to trimming and J lost 3 bases, with 12 bases between them. This CDR3 spans 12 amino acids. Germline CDR1 is SQVTM and CDR2 is ANQGSEA. CDR3 coding DNA: TGCAGCGCCAACAGGGATCACACTGAAGCTTTCTTT. This codes for CSANRDHTEAFF. Filled out from reference TRBV29-1 and TRBJ1-1, the complete variable domain reads SAVISQKPSRDICQRGTSLTIQCQVDSQVTMMFWYRQQPGQSLTLIATANQGSEATYESGFVIDKFPISRPNLTFSTLTVSNMSPEDSSIYLCSANRDHTEAFFGQGTRLTVV.

Only a few counts were recorded for this clone. V is TRBV9 and J is TRBJ1-2; 8 bases fit TRBD1. The CDR3 consists of 15 residues. CDR1 is SGDLS and CDR2 is YYNGEE in the germline V gene. The ends lost 0 bases at V and 7 bases at J; junction bases unmatched: 8. The CDR3 loop is CASSVAGQGGSGYTF. Written as DNA, the CDR3 is TGTGCCAGCAGCGTAGCCGGACAGGGCGGATCTGGCTACACCTTC.

The chain uses TRBV3-1 (or the pseudogene TRBV3-2) and TRBJ2-2; perhaps TRBD2 as D (7 bases). V lost 3 bases, J lost 3 bases, and 11 bases lay in between. In germline, CDR1 is LGHDT, CDR2 YNNKEL (reference sequence). CDR3 length: 15 residues. The CDR3 DNA reads TGTGCCAGCAGCCATGGGGGGGCGGACACCGGGGAGCTGTTTTTT. Encoded protein: CASSHGGADTGELFF.

The CDR3 reads CASSQGHQNTGELFF. CDR3 nucleotides: TGTGCCAGCAGCCAGGGACACCAGAACACCGGGGAGCTGTTTTTT. This sequence joins TRBV3-1 (or the pseudogene TRBV3-2) and TRBJ2-2; perhaps TRBD1 as D (6 bases). Trimming stripped 3 bases from V and 1 base from J, with 9 bases between. Per the germline V gene, CDR1 is LGHDT and CDR2 is YNNKEL (reference sequence). CDR3 length: 15 amino acids.

The CDR3 spells CASSRGQGAETQYF. For the CDR3, the DNA is TGTGCCAGCAGTCGGGGACAGGGGGCCGAGACCCAGTACTTC. The chain is built from TRBV3-1 (or the pseudogene TRBV3-2) and TRBJ2-5; 12 bases are shared with TRBD1. The CDR3 has 14 residues. The germline V gene encodes CDR1 LGHDT and CDR2 YNNKEL (reference sequence). Losses at the gene ends were 6 bases for V and 5 bases for J; bases not matched to a gene: 4.

The chain couples TRBV28 to TRBJ1-1, with D possibly being TRBD1 (5 bases). Germline loops: CDR1 MDHEN, CDR2 SYDVKM. Trimming removed 7 bases at V and 1 base at J, with 13 bases between. The CDR3 is made up of 14 amino acids. CDR3 sequence (DNA): TGTGCCAGCATGGACGGGGGTAGGAACACTGAAGCTTTCTTT. It encodes CASMDGGRNTEAFF. Combining the CDR3 with reference TRBV28 and TRBJ1-1 gives the whole variable domain DVKVTQSSRYLVKRTGEKVFLECVQDMDHENMFWYRQDPGLGLRLIYFSYDVKMKEKGDIPEGYSVSREKKERFSLILESASTNQTSMYLCASMDGGRNTEAFFGQGTRLTVV.

The chain's CDR3 is CASSGTSGRVGEQFF. The CDR3 bases are TGTGCCAGCAGCGGGACTAGCGGCCGAGTGGGGGAGCAGTTCTTC. The chain has TRBV9 and TRBJ2-1; 10 bases match TRBD2. The junction had 10 bases not matched to a gene; V was cut back by 3 bases and J by 10 bases. This CDR3 has 15 amino acids. The germline V gene encodes CDR1 SGDLS and CDR2 YYNGEE.

The chain joins TRBV6-5 to TRBJ2-1; 9 nucleotides agree with TRBD2. CDR1 and CDR2 from the germline V gene are MNHEY and SVGAGI. The CDR3 is 15 amino acids. With 2 bases clipped from V and 7 bases from J, the junction kept 6 bases outside the gene matches. The CDR3 DNA reads as TGTGCCAGCAGTTACGTTAGCGGGAGAGGTAATGAGCAGTTCTTC. It translates to CASSYVSGRGNEQFF.

This clone has only a few counts. The identical CDR3 is also encoded by other nucleotide sequences in the sample. The rearrangement links TRBV11-2 to TRBJ1-5; no reliable D call. The CDR3 spans 14 residues. Per the germline V gene, CDR1 is SGHAT and CDR2 is FQNNGV. V was clipped by 5 bases and J by 0 bases, with 8 bases between them. CDR3 nucleotide sequence: TGTGCCAGCAGCCCAGACATTAGCAATCAGCCCCAGCATTTT. It specifies CASSPDISNQPQHF.

The V call is TRBV10-3, the J call TRBJ2-7; TRBD2 agrees at 7 bases. Unmatched junction bases numbered 5, after V lost 3 bases and J lost 0 bases. This CDR3 contains 15 residues. CDR1 ENHRY and CDR2 SYGVKD come from the germline V gene. CDR3 in amino acids: CAISENQRGSYEQYF. The CDR3 nucleotides are TGTGCCATCAGTGAAAACCAGCGGGGCTCCTACGAGCAGTACTTC.

The chain has TRBV6-5 and TRBJ1-3; 9 bases line up with TRBD1. V dropped 0 bases and J dropped 2; count of bases not matched to a gene: 2. Germline V gene sequence: CDR1 MNHEY, CDR2 SVGAGI. This CDR3 has 16 amino acids. The CDR3 protein is CASSYSTGGPGNTIYF. The CDR3 DNA is TGTGCCAGCAGTTACTCGACAGGGGGACCTGGAAACACCATATATTTT.

The rearrangement uses TRBV24-1 and TRBJ2-3, with D unresolved. The CDR3 is made up of 14 amino acids. V lost 7 bases and J lost 0, with 10 bases in between. Germline V gene lookup returns CDR1 KGHDR and CDR2 SFDVKD. The CDR3 spells CATSGGASTDTQYF. In DNA, the CDR3 is TGTGCCACCAGCGGCGGAGCCAGCACAGATACGCAGTATTTT.

The chain has TRBV28 and TRBJ1-5; a weak D match, TRBD1 (5 bases). Germline V gene lookup returns CDR1 MDHEN and CDR2 SYDVKM. The V gene lost 8 bases and the J gene lost 5 bases, with 10 bases spanning the gap. This CDR3 has 12 amino acids. CDR3 in amino acids: CASLQGYQPQHF. The DNA of the CDR3 is TGTGCCAGCCTTCAGGGTTATCAGCCCCAGCATTTT.

This chain uses TRBV7-8 with TRBJ2-7, with 9 positions matching TRBD1. The J segment lost 2 bases and the V segment lost 3 bases, leaving 5 bases of the junction unmatched. The CDR3 extends over 15 amino acids. In germline, CDR1 is SGHVS, CDR2 FQNEAQ. CDR3 loop: CASSFRQGGPYEQYF. The CDR3, as DNA: TGTGCCAGCAGCTTCCGACAGGGGGGACCCTACGAGCAGTACTTC.